This T cell receptor beta chain was recovered during a study of T cells after yellow fever vaccination. The study, taken as a whole, reports: Although most clonotypes did not, a small share appeared in both CD4 and CD8 compartments.

On this clonotype itself: Its antigen is undetermined.

In making TCR cDNA, 5'RACE template switching added a universal primer site and UMIs to it. TCRdb re-called the 5' RACE reads with MiXCR, one entry per CDR3 protein. The sample includes a few hundred thousand distinct CDR3 sequences, around 8.1% seen only once; the top ten take approximately 16%. V was cut by 2 bases and J by 7 bases, with 11 bases left in between. The germline gives CDR1 SGHTA, CDR2 FQGTGA. The CDR3 sequence is 13 residues long. The sequences come from PBMCs, collected about 49 days after the first yellow fever vaccination. The chain is built from TRBV7-3 and TRBJ1-1, with D possibly being TRBD1 (6 bases). This TCR was recovered from a man aged 18 to 29 who received the YFV17D yellow fever vaccine. The CDR3 is CASSLSGAGEAFF. CDR3 sequence (DNA): TGTGCCAGCAGCTTATCAGGGGCCGGTGAAGCTTTCTTT. Full variable domain (missing parts from reference TRBV7-3 and TRBJ1-1): GAGVSQTPSNKVTEKGKYVELRCDPISGHTALYWYRQSLGQGPEFLIYFQGTGAADDSGLPNDRFFAVRPEGSVSTLKIQRTERGDSAVYLCASSLSGAGEAFFGQGTRLTVV.